These T cell receptor beta chains were read from a single sample in a study of T cell responses to AZD1222 COVID-19 vaccine. The protocol was immunoSEQ multiplex PCR, while the TCRdb copy is restricted to in-frame clones and leaves out a portion. This repertoire shows roughly 100,000 clones, about nine tenths found once; its top ten account for under 1.5%. The material was peripheral blood, obtained on day 0 of AZD1222 vaccination. The receptor source for this set is an adult in good health. Both conserved end residues are part of each CDR3. D genes are given only for firm matches. Some rows mark clone size as missing; the rest say once, few, many or name a class of expanded clone.

D: TRBD1; J: TRBJ1-2; V: TRBV5-6; size: NA; CDR3: CASSLGDRSNYGYTF; DNA: TGTGCCAGCAGCTTGGGGGACAGGTCTAACTATGGCTACACCTTC
D: NA; J: TRBJ1-4; V: TRBV5-6; size: NA; CDR3: CASSLLRGEKLFF; DNA: TGTGCCAGCAGCTTGCTGCGGGGTGAAAAACTGTTTTTT
D: TRBD2; J: TRBJ2-7; V: TRBV19; size: NA; CDR3: CASRRLAGGAYEQYF; DNA: TGTGCCAGTAGAAGACTAGCGGGGGGAGCCTACGAGCAGTACTTC
D: NA; J: TRBJ1-1; V: TRBV29-1; size: NA; CDR3: CSVEVQGNTEAFF; DNA: TGCAGCGTTGAAGTTCAGGGTAACACTGAAGCTTTCTTT
D: NA; J: TRBJ2-7; V: TRBV6-2/TRBV6-3; size: NA; CDR3: CASSSRRAGEYEQYF; DNA: TGTGCCAGCAGTTCCCGCAGGGCGGGCGAATACGAGCAGTACTTC
D: NA; J: TRBJ1-2; V: TRBV3-1/TRBV3-2; size: NA; CDR3: CASSQEGTGYTF; DNA: TGTGCCAGCAGCCAAGAAGGGACGGGTTACACCTTC
D: NA; J: TRBJ1-2; V: TRBV7-9; size: NA; CDR3: CASRTENYGYTF; DNA: TGTGCCAGCAGGACAGAAAACTATGGCTACACCTTC
D: NA; J: TRBJ1-1; V: TRBV5-8; size: NA; CDR3: CASIQRGYAEAFF; DNA: TGTGCCAGCATCCAGAGGGGGTACGCTGAAGCTTTCTTT
D: TRBD2; J: TRBJ2-5; V: TRBV7-2; size: NA; CDR3: CASRITSGKETQYF; DNA: TGTGCCAGCAGGATTACTAGCGGAAAAGAGACCCAGTACTTC
D: NA; J: TRBJ1-6; V: TRBV7-9; size: NA; CDR3: CASSFANSPLHF; DNA: TGTGCCAGCAGCTTCGCTAATTCACCCCTCCACTTT
D: NA; J: TRBJ1-6; V: TRBV27; size: NA; CDR3: CASSLYQGAGNNSPLHF; DNA: TGTGCCAGCAGTTTATACCAAGGGGCAGGGAATAATTCACCCCTCCACTTT
D: NA; J: TRBJ1-5; V: TRBV19; size: few; CDR3: CASSIMTDFSNQPQHF; DNA: TGTGCCAGTAGTATAATGACTGACTTTAGCAATCAGCCCCAGCATTTT
D: NA; J: TRBJ2-2; V: TRBV5-1; size: NA; CDR3: CASRPDLIGGGTGELFF; DNA: TGCGCCAGCCGGCCAGATCTCATCGGGGGAGGCACCGGGGAGCTGTTTTTT
D: TRBD1; J: TRBJ1-4; V: TRBV29-1; size: NA; CDR3: CSVAETGGLRPFF; DNA: TGCAGCGTTGCCGAGACAGGGGGTTTGCGCCCGTTTTTT
D: TRBD2; J: TRBJ2-3; V: TRBV28; size: NA; CDR3: CASSYKAGGPHTQYF; DNA: TGTGCCAGCAGTTATAAAGCGGGGGGGCCGCATACGCAGTATTTT
D: NA; J: TRBJ1-2; V: TRBV7-2; size: NA; CDR3: CASSLARRQTYGYTF; DNA: TGTGCCAGCAGCTTAGCCCGAAGGCAGACCTATGGCTACACCTTC
D: NA; J: TRBJ2-1; V: TRBV7-9; size: NA; CDR3: CASSLSVGGARWNEQFF; DNA: TGTGCCAGCAGTCTTTCGGTGGGGGGCGCCCGGTGGAATGAGCAGTTCTTC
D: TRBD1; J: TRBJ1-5; V: TRBV19; size: NA; CDR3: CASSMYGTGSDQPQHF; DNA: TGTGCCAGTAGTATGTACGGGACAGGGTCTGATCAGCCCCAGCATTTT
D: TRBD1; J: TRBJ1-1; V: TRBV27; size: NA; CDR3: CASSSQGAKVNTEAFF; DNA: TGTGCCAGCAGCTCACAGGGGGCGAAAGTAAACACTGAAGCTTTCTTT
D: TRBD1; J: TRBJ2-7; V: TRBV6-6; size: NA; CDR3: CASHHPGQTNEQYF; DNA: TGTGCCAGCCATCATCCGGGACAGACTAACGAGCAGTACTTC
D: NA; J: TRBJ2-2; V: TRBV7-3; size: NA; CDR3: CASKGQAGNDGELFF; DNA: TGTGCCAGCAAGGGTCAGGCAGGGAATGACGGGGAGCTGTTTTTT
D: NA; J: TRBJ1-1; V: TRBV28; size: NA; CDR3: CASSGGAGTEAFF; DNA: TGTGCCAGCAGTGGGGGCGCGGGGACTGAAGCTTTCTTT
D: NA; J: TRBJ2-7; V: TRBV4-1; size: NA; CDR3: CASSQERGGGEQYF; DNA: TGCGCCAGCAGCCAAGAGAGGGGGGGCGGCGAGCAGTACTTC
D: NA; J: TRBJ1-2; V: TRBV14; size: once; CDR3: CASSLPGGRGYTF; DNA: TGTGCCAGCAGCCTACCGGGGGGCAGAGGCTACACCTTC
D: TRBD1; J: TRBJ1-6; V: TRBV3-1/TRBV3-2; size: NA; CDR3: CASSYGTGDSPLHF; DNA: TGTGCCAGCTCGTACGGGACAGGGGATTCACCCCTCCACTTT
D: NA; J: TRBJ1-4; V: TRBV19; size: once; CDR3: CASSSGGGLYEKLFF; DNA: TGTGCCAGTAGTTCGGGCGGTGGATTATATGAAAAACTGTTTTTT
D: NA; J: TRBJ2-1; V: TRBV19; size: NA; CDR3: CASSSPRGAVHEQFF; DNA: TGTGCCAGTAGTTCCCCCAGGGGCGCAGTCCATGAGCAGTTCTTC
D: NA; J: TRBJ1-1; V: TRBV6-5; size: NA; CDR3: CASGALRNTEAFF; DNA: TGTGCCAGCGGGGCCTTAAGGAACACTGAAGCTTTCTTT
D: NA; J: TRBJ1-2; V: TRBV5-6; size: NA; CDR3: CASSLAGGYTF; DNA: TGTGCCAGCAGCTTAGCAGGGGGCTACACCTTC
D: TRBD2; J: TRBJ2-1; V: TRBV2; size: NA; CDR3: CASRTPDGGAYNEQFF; DNA: TGTGCCAGCAGGACCCCTGACGGGGGGGCCTACAATGAGCAGTTCTTC
D: NA; J: TRBJ1-1; V: TRBV27; size: NA; CDR3: CASSSDTEAFF; DNA: TGTGCCAGCAGTTCGGACACTGAAGCTTTCTTT
D: NA; J: TRBJ1-4; V: TRBV5-1; size: NA; CDR3: CASSSTGTENEKLFF; DNA: TGCGCCAGCAGCAGTACAGGGACTGAGAATGAAAAACTGTTTTTT
D: NA; J: TRBJ1-1; V: TRBV19; size: NA; CDR3: CASSVSWGSGEAFF; DNA: TGTGCCAGTAGTGTAAGCTGGGGGTCGGGTGAAGCTTTCTTT
D: NA; J: TRBJ1-5; V: TRBV27; size: NA; CDR3: CASGLGTGNQPQHF; DNA: TGTGCCAGCGGACTCGGGACGGGAAATCAGCCCCAGCATTTT
D: NA; J: TRBJ2-5; V: TRBV4-2; size: NA; CDR3: CASSQGPRGEETQYF; DNA: TGTGCCAGCAGCCAAGGGCCTAGAGGCGAGGAGACCCAGTACTTC
D: NA; J: TRBJ2-2; V: TRBV4-2; size: NA; CDR3: CASSQVLHAGALNTGELFF; DNA: TGTGCCAGCAGCCAGGTACTCCACGCAGGGGCCTTGAACACCGGGGAGCTGTTTTTT
D: NA; J: TRBJ1-5; V: TRBV12-3/TRBV12-4; size: NA; CDR3: CASSPPGNQPQHF; DNA: TGTGCCAGCAGTCCCCCCGGAAATCAGCCCCAGCATTTT
D: NA; J: TRBJ1-2; V: TRBV2; size: once; CDR3: CASMNTFNYGYTF; DNA: TGTGCCAGCATGAACACCTTTAACTATGGCTACACCTTC
D: NA; J: TRBJ1-1; V: TRBV5-4; size: many; CDR3: CASSLGGTLNTEAFF; DNA: TGTGCCAGCAGTCTGGGGGGGACGTTGAACACTGAAGCTTTCTTT